The clone carrying this TCR beta chain was found many times. Its matching antigen is unknown. As part of library construction, unique molecular identifiers were attached to individual cDNA molecules. TCRdb processed the 5' RACE reads anew with MiXCR; each CDR3 protein has one entry. The sample records fewer than 35,000 distinct CDR3 sequences, approximately 5.3% being singletons. These data come from a study of early T cells in non-severe SARS-CoV-2 infection. Background on the study: Sequencing of bulk RNA from unsorted whole blood was done, without chain pairing. Regarding the study as a whole: VDJdb matching skewed toward anti-spike CD8 responses, missing private and CD4 specificities.

The origin of this receptor is an adult who was a healthcare worker with PCR-confirmed SARS-CoV-2 infection or an uninfected control (not recorded which). Sequencing was performed on whole blood.

CDR3 loop: CASSDPWTRPPEAFF. For the CDR3, the DNA is TGTGCCAGCAGTGACCCCTGGACAAGGCCCCCTGAAGCTTTCTTT. This rearrangement joins TRBV6-1 to TRBJ1-1; D perhaps matches TRBD1 (5 bases). V shed 3 bases and J shed 6 bases, with 17 bases lying between them. Per the germline V gene, CDR1 is MNHNS and CDR2 is SASEGT. The CDR3 runs to 15 residues.